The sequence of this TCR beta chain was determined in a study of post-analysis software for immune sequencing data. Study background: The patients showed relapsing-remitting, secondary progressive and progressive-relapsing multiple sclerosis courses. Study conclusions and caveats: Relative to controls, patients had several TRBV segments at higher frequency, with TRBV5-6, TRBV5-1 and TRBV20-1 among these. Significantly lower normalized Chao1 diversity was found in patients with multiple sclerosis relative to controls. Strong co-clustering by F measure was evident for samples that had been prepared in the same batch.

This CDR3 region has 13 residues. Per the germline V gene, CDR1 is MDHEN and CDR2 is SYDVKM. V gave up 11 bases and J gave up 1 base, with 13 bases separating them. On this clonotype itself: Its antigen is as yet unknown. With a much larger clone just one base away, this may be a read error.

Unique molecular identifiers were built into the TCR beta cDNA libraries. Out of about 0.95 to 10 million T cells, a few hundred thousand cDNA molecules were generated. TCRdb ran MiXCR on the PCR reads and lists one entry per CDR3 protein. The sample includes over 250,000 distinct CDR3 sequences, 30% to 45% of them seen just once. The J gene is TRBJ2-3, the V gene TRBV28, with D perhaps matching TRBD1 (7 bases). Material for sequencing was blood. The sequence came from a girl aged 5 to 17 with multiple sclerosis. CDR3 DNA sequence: TGTGCCGGCTGCAGGGGGGGCACAGATACGCAGTATTTT. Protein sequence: CAGCRGGTDTQYF.